The clone carrying this TCR beta chain occurred a few times. V lost 5 bases, J lost 4 bases, and 18 bases lay in between. There are 15 residues in the CDR3. CDR1 is DFQATT, CDR2 SNEGSKA, per germline (reference sequence). This specimen comes from a study of T-cell reconstitution after alpha-beta-depleted transplantation in children. Using unique molecular identifiers, the investigators prepared the TCRbeta library. TCRdb called the PCR reads again in MiXCR, with one record for every CDR3 protein. The table shows approximately 510,000 distinct CDR3 sequences, with around 20% occurring only once. The V and J genes are TRBV20-1 and TRBJ2-1; tentatively, D is TRBD1 (9 bases). The source was PBMCs from the stem cell graft donor, collected from the stem cell graft. This receptor was identified in a human donor who donated a stem cell graft to a child with acute lymphoblastic leukemia. The CDR3, as DNA: TGCAGTGCTTGGTTTAGCGGGACAGGGTACAATGAGCAGTTCTTC. As protein: CSAWFSGTGYNEQFF.